This is a list of T cell receptor beta chains from one sample in a study of blood T cells in healthy people across ages. Using its own MiXCR run on the 5' RACE reads, TCRdb lists one record per CDR3 protein. This table has 650,000 to 1,000,000 distinct CDR3 sequences, roughly 46% appearing once. The specimen was blood. These receptors all come from a man older than 75 in good health. Both conserved end residues are part of each CDR3. The order of the fields is V gene, clone size, D gene, J gene, CDR3 DNA, CDR3 protein. The D gene is left open where the match is weak. Clone size appears in some rows only: once, few, many, or a class for an expanded clone.

TRBV4-2	few	.	TRBJ2-4	TGTGCCAGCAGCCAAGGGCCCTGGAACATTCAGTACTTC	CASSQGPWNIQYF
TRBV12-3/TRBV12-4	.	.	TRBJ2-1	TGTGCCAGCAGTTTAAGTGCAGGTAATGAGCAGTTCTTC	CASSLSAGNEQFF
TRBV18	.	TRBD1	TRBJ2-7	TGTGCCAGCTCACCTGGGGACAGGGAAGAGCAGTACTTC	CASSPGDREEQYF
TRBV7-2	few	.	TRBJ2-5	TGTGCCAGCCGCGGGCCAGGGGAAGAGACCCAGTACTTC	CASRGPGEETQYF
TRBV4-1	.	.	TRBJ2-1	TGCGCCAGCAGCAGCTCCCCAATCGGGCGAAACAATGAGCAGTTCTTC	CASSSSPIGRNNEQFF
TRBV7-8	.	.	TRBJ1-1	TGTGCCAGCAGCTTATTCCCCGGGGGCTCGGCTGAAGCTTTCTTT	CASSLFPGGSAEAFF
TRBV12-3/TRBV12-4	.	TRBD2	TRBJ2-4	TGTGCCAGCAGCTCCTTAGCGGGAGGAATCAAAAACATTCAGTACTTC	CASSSLAGGIKNIQYF
TRBV6-1	few	TRBD2	TRBJ2-7	TGTGCCAGCATAGTGACTAGCGGGAGATCCTACGAGCAGTACTTC	CASIVTSGRSYEQYF
TRBV10-3	.	.	TRBJ2-5	TGTGCCATCAGTGAAATGGGGGAGGCTCAAGAGACCCAGTACTTC	CAISEMGEAQETQYF
TRBV11-2	.	TRBD2	TRBJ2-1	TGTGCCAGCAGCCCAAGTAGCGGGAGGTTTGACAATGAGCAGTTCTTC	CASSPSSGRFDNEQFF
TRBV3-1	.	.	TRBJ2-7	TGTGCCAGCAGCCAGATACGGGGGCCCTACTACGAGCAGTACTTC	CASSQIRGPYYEQYF
TRBV7-2	.	.	TRBJ2-7	TGTGCCAGCAGCTTAGTTGGTCCGGGACCATGGACCAATAACTACGAGCAGTACTTC	CASSLVGPGPWTNNYEQYF
TRBV14	.	TRBD2	TRBJ2-1	TGTGCCAGCAGCCAAGATACCCTAGCGGGGACCTACAATGAGCAGTTCTTC	CASSQDTLAGTYNEQFF
TRBV18	.	.	TRBJ1-1	TGTGCCAGCTCACCAGACGTCGGGAACACTGAAGCTTTCTTT	CASSPDVGNTEAFF
TRBV12-3/TRBV12-4	.	.	TRBJ2-3	TGCGCCAGCAGTTCCCCTAGCGAGGGGGACGCAGATACGCAGTATTTT	CASSSPSEGDADTQYF
TRBV28	.	.	TRBJ2-3	TGTGCCAGCAGATACTCCCGGCTGGCAGATACGCAGTATTTT	CASRYSRLADTQYF
TRBV7-2	.	TRBD1	TRBJ1-4	TGTGCCAGCAGCTCGATGGGACAGCTGAATAATGAAAAACTGTTTTTT	CASSSMGQLNNEKLFF
TRBV11-2	many	.	TRBJ2-1	TGTGCCAGCAGCTTAGAAGGCGGGACCTTCTACAATGAGCAGTTCTTC	CASSLEGGTFYNEQFF
TRBV7-2	.	TRBD2	TRBJ2-4	TGTGCCAGCAGCTTAACTAGCGGGGGGGCGAACATTCAGTACTTC	CASSLTSGGANIQYF
TRBV20-1	.	TRBD1	TRBJ2-7	TGCAGTGCTGTACCACAGGGGCCGCGATACGAGCAGTACTTC	CSAVPQGPRYEQYF
TRBV28	many	.	TRBJ2-3	TGTGCCAGCAGCTCGCCGGGACGGGACACGGATACGCAGTATTTT	CASSSPGRDTDTQYF
TRBV7-2	.	.	TRBJ1-1	TGTGCCAGCAGCTTAGCGAGGGAGTGGGCTGAAGCTTTCTTT	CASSLAREWAEAFF
TRBV30	few	TRBD2	TRBJ2-3	TGTGCCTGGGGCCATGGGGGGGACACAGATACGCAGTATTTT	CAWGHGGDTDTQYF
TRBV6-1	few	.	TRBJ1-1	TGTGCCAGCAGTGTAACTGGGACTGGGAACACTGAAGCTTTCTTT	CASSVTGTGNTEAFF
TRBV28	.	.	TRBJ2-7	TGTGCCAGCAGTTTACCAGGGGCTCAGGGCTACGAGCAGTACTTC	CASSLPGAQGYEQYF
TRBV7-2	.	.	TRBJ2-5	TGTGCCAGCAGCTTAGTAGCTAGGAGTTTCGGTGAGACCCAGTACTTC	CASSLVARSFGETQYF
TRBV6-5	.	.	TRBJ1-3	TGTGCCAGCAGTTACTCCGCGAGGGACTCTGGAAACACCATATATTTT	CASSYSARDSGNTIYF
TRBV4-3	few	TRBD2	TRBJ2-1	TGCGCCAGCAGCCCATGGACTAGCGGGAGCACCTACAATGAGCAGTTCTTC	CASSPWTSGSTYNEQFF
TRBV20-1	.	.	TRBJ2-2	TGCAGTGCGCCCAGGGGGGCCGGGGAGCTGTTTTTT	CSAPRGAGELFF
TRBV3-1	.	.	TRBJ2-7	TGTGCCAGCAGCCAAGATTGGCCTACCTACGAGCAGTACTTC	CASSQDWPTYEQYF
TRBV5-1	many	.	TRBJ2-2	TGCGCCAGCAGCCAACAGGGATACGGCACCGGGGAGCTGTTTTTT	CASSQQGYGTGELFF
TRBV7-2	.	.	TRBJ2-7	TGTGCCAGCAGCTTAGCATGGGCTCCCCAAGAGGTCCAGTACTTC	CASSLAWAPQEVQYF
TRBV20-1	.	TRBD2	TRBJ2-2	TGCAGTGCTAGAAAGCTAGCGGGAGGGCCCACCGGGGAGCTGTTTTTT	CSARKLAGGPTGELFF
TRBV7-9	.	.	TRBJ2-3	TGTGCCAGCAGCTCCTCAGGGGATTACACAGATACGCAGTATTTT	CASSSSGDYTDTQYF
TRBV10-3	few	.	TRBJ2-3	TGTGCCATCAGTGAGTCGAGACTCTTTGATACGCAGTATTTT	CAISESRLFDTQYF
TRBV29-1	.	.	TRBJ1-2	TGCAGCGTTGAAGATCCACTGACGGCATATGGCTACATCTTC	CSVEDPLTAYGYIF
TRBV3-1	.	TRBD2	TRBJ2-1	TGTGCCAGCAGCCAAGCCAAGCGGGACCTTTACAATGAGCAGTTCTTC	CASSQAKRDLYNEQFF
TRBV29-1	.	.	TRBJ2-5	TGCAGCCTTGACGGGGGGCAGGGAGAGACCCAGTACTTC	CSLDGGQGETQYF
TRBV24-1	.	TRBD1	TRBJ1-1	TGTGCCACCAGGCCAGGGGGAAGCGCTGAAGCTTTCTTT	CATRPGGSAEAFF
TRBV28	.	.	TRBJ2-1	TGTTCCAGCAGCCCACCCTTAGTAGCGGCATACAATGAGCAGTTCTTC	CSSSPPLVAAYNEQFF
TRBV7-2	.	.	TRBJ2-3	TGTGCCAGCAGCTTGTCGACCATTAGCACAGATACGCAGTATTTT	CASSLSTISTDTQYF
TRBV12-3/TRBV12-4	.	.	TRBJ2-5	TGTGCCAGCAGCCGCGAGGTTAGAGAGACCCAGTACTTC	CASSREVRETQYF
TRBV12-3/TRBV12-4	.	.	TRBJ1-6	TGTGCCAGCAGTTTAGCTGGGAGGAGTTCACCCCTCCACTTT	CASSLAGRSSPLHF
TRBV20-1	.	.	TRBJ2-3	TGCAGTGCCGTCGGACTAAGGGCCACAGATACGCAGTATTTT	CSAVGLRATDTQYF
TRBV5-4	few	.	TRBJ1-6	TGTGCCAGCAGCTTGGGACGGTCGTATAATTCACCCCTCCACTTT	CASSLGRSYNSPLHF
TRBV6-1	.	.	TRBJ1-5	TGTGCCAGCAGTGATCTCCGGCGGCAGCCCCAGCATTTT	CASSDLRRQPQHF
TRBV2	few	TRBD2	TRBJ2-1	TGTGCCAGCAGTGGGGGACTAGGATATGAGCAGTTCTTC	CASSGGLGYEQFF
TRBV12-3/TRBV12-4	.	.	TRBJ2-1	TGTGCCAGCAGTTTCGGGGAGGACTACAATGAGCAGTTCTTC	CASSFGEDYNEQFF
TRBV9	few	.	TRBJ2-5	TGTGCCAGCAGCGAGGCGGGGTTCCAAGAGACCCAGTACTTC	CASSEAGFQETQYF
TRBV6-1	.	.	TRBJ2-5	TGTGCCAGCAGTCGTAGTATTGCAGCCATGTACCAAGAGACCCAGTACTTC	CASSRSIAAMYQETQYF
TRBV27	.	TRBD1	TRBJ1-2	TGTGCCAGCAGTTCCACAGGGACAGGGAAGGGCTACACCTTC	CASSSTGTGKGYTF
TRBV20-1	.	.	TRBJ2-7	TGCAGTGCCCAAGGGGACTACGAGCAGTACTTC	CSAQGDYEQYF
TRBV27	.	.	TRBJ2-4	TGTGCCAGCAGCTTAGGATCGGGGCGGAACATTCAGTACTTC	CASSLGSGRNIQYF